These 24 T cell receptor beta chains were sequenced from one sample in a study of T cell changes during pregnancy in multiple sclerosis. The repertoire was sequenced with immunoSEQ multiplex PCR; TCRdb's copy has only in-frame clones and lacks some. Among 90,000 or so clones, approximately 95% were seen once, and the ten largest hold 1.5% to 2%. This material consisted of peripheral blood, taken after pregnancy. The origin of the receptors is a female donor in good health, enrolled as a control in a pregnancy study.

This clone appeared once. The V gene is TRBV6-5, the J gene TRBJ2-1; weak D call: TRBD1 (5 bases). CDR3 size: 15 residues. Germline values: CDR1 MNHEY, CDR2 SVGAGI. Trimming removed 7 bases from V and 4 bases from J, with 17 bases in between. CDR3 DNA: TGTGCCAGCAAACAAGCCTACGACAGTTACAATGAGCAGTTCTTC. Encoded protein: CASKQAYDSYNEQFF.

This chain's CDR3 is CASSPPSLANTGELFF. In DNA form, the CDR3 reads TGTGCCAGCTCACCACCCTCACTAGCGAACACCGGGGAGCTGTTTTTT. The chain employs TRBV18 and TRBJ2-2; weak D call: TRBD2 (5 bases). V was pared by 0 bases and J by 0 bases, with 8 bases between. The CDR3 totals 16 residues. In germline, CDR1 is KGHSH, CDR2 LQKENI.

V and J are TRBV5-1 and TRBJ2-5; possibly TRBD2 for D (6 bases). From germline, CDR1 is SGHRS and CDR2 YFSETQ. There are 16 residues in the CDR3. The ends were cut back, 0 bases at V and 2 bases at J, with 14 bases in the middle. CDR3 sequence: CASSLARGLLQETQYF. Here the CDR3 DNA reads TGCGCCAGCAGCTTGGCGAGGGGACTGTTACAAGAGACCCAGTACTTC.

The V gene is TRBV5-1, the J gene TRBJ2-2; tentatively, D is TRBD2 (6 bases). V lost 2 bases to trimming and J lost 5 bases, with 10 bases between them. Germline CDR1 and CDR2: SGHRS and YFSETQ. CDR3 length equals 14 residues. The chain's CDR3 is CASSFTRGTGELFF. DNA for the CDR3: TGCGCCAGCAGCTTTACGCGGGGAACCGGGGAGCTGTTTTTT.

The J gene is TRBJ2-7, the V gene TRBV5-6, with TRBD2 identical over 14 bases. Germline V lookup: CDR1 SGHDT, CDR2 YYEEEE. The CDR3 contains 18 residues. With V trimmed by 1 base and J by 11 bases, 17 bases remained unmatched. The CDR3 nucleotides read TGTGCCAGCAGCTTGAGACGGGCCGGGACTAGCGGGAGAGATTACAAGTACTTC. Residues: CASSLRRAGTSGRDYKYF.

This chain links TRBV4-2 with TRBJ1-3; D gene unclear. CDR3 length equals 18 residues. CDR1 LGHNA and CDR2 YNFKEQ come from the germline V gene. V shed 1 base and J shed 0 bases, with 16 bases lying between them. The CDR3 bases are TGTGCCAGCAGCCAAGGTCAATGGGAGACAAGCTCTGGAAACACCATATATTTT. This sequence encodes CASSQGQWETSSGNTIYF.

The chain employs TRBV2 and TRBJ2-1, with a weak D call TRBD2 (7 bases). Trimming took 7 bases from V and 9 from J, leaving 16 bases between them. Germline values: CDR1 SNHLY, CDR2 FYNNEI. The CDR3 covers 13 residues. The DNA of the CDR3 is TGTGCCAGCACCCAGGCGGGGGCAGGTGAGCAGTTCTTC. This codes for CASTQAGAGEQFF.

The rearrangement links TRBV18 to TRBJ2-1; 14 bases line up with TRBD2. The V segment lost 8 bases and the J segment 8 bases; nucleotides outside the gene matches: 11. This CDR3 is built from 16 residues. Germline V gene sequence: CDR1 KGHSH, CDR2 LQKENI. CDR3 bases: TGTGCCAGCAAAACCGGGACTAGCGGGAGCACGGATGAGCAGTTCTTC. Translating it yields CASKTGTSGSTDEQFF.

The V and J genes are TRBV7-2 and TRBJ2-3; 11 positions match TRBD2. The CDR3 sequence is 16 residues long. Germline CDR1 and CDR2: SGHTA and FQGNSA. Trimming took 5 bases from V and 2 from J; bases not matched to a gene: 6. CDR3 in DNA: TGTGCCAGCAGCCCCCGGACTAGCGGGCCCACAGATACGCAGTATTTT. Translation gives CASSPRTSGPTDTQYF.

CDR3 region: CASSEIPGLAGDEQYF. DNA for the CDR3: TGTGCCAGCAGTGAAATTCCGGGACTAGCGGGAGACGAGCAGTACTTC. V and J are TRBV27 and TRBJ2-7; 14 nucleotides line up with TRBD2. The CDR3 length is 16 residues. J lost 5 bases, V lost 5 bases, and 8 bases had no gene match. CDR1 and CDR2 from the germline V gene are MNHEY and SMNVEV (reference sequence).

The chain uses TRBV7-9 and TRBJ2-7, with D maybe TRBD2 (6 bases). The germline V and J ends were trimmed by 2 bases and 5 bases, with 13 bases remaining between them. Per the germline V gene, CDR1 is SEHNR and CDR2 is FQNEAQ (reference sequence). The CDR3 length is 14 residues. The CDR3 nucleotides read TGTGCCAGCAGCTTACGGGGGTTCGGCCACGAGCAGTACTTC. Protein product: CASSLRGFGHEQYF.

The V call is TRBV2, the J call TRBJ2-7; TRBD2 aligns across 7 bases. J lost 0 bases, V lost 9 bases, and 5 bases had no gene match. The CDR3 loop spans 13 amino acids. Germline CDR1 and CDR2: SNHLY and FYNNEI. CDR3 in DNA: TGTGCCAGTTTAGCGGGCCCCTCCTACGAGCAGTACTTC. This translates into CASLAGPSYEQYF.

A single count supports this clone. This rearrangement joins TRBV11-2 to TRBJ1-3, with D possibly being TRBD1 (5 bases). The CDR3 sequence is 17 residues long. Germline V gene sequence: CDR1 SGHAT, CDR2 FQNNGV. V dropped 2 bases and J dropped 0 bases, with 14 bases sitting between them. DNA for the CDR3: TGTGCCAGCAGCTTATTACCCCCGACAGCCTCTGGAAACACCATATATTTT. It is translated as CASSLLPPTASGNTIYF.

The chain joins TRBV11-2 to TRBJ2-3, with TRBD2 matching 10 bases. The CDR3 has 17 amino acids. J lost 4 bases, V lost 3 bases, and 10 bases had no gene match. Per germline, CDR1 SGHAT and CDR2 FQNNGV. Here the CDR3 reads CASSFSGRAFVADTQYF. In DNA, the CDR3 is TGTGCCAGCAGCTTCAGCGGGAGGGCATTTGTAGCAGATACGCAGTATTTT.

The gene calls are TRBV6-1 and TRBJ1-4, with D uncertain. Germline V gene sequence: CDR1 MNHNS, CDR2 SASEGT. The CDR3 loop spans 11 amino acids. The V gene lost 6 bases and the J gene lost 6 bases, with 5 bases spanning the gap. CDR3 loop: CASSNYEKLFF. The DNA of the CDR3 is TGTGCCAGCAGCAACTATGAAAAACTGTTTTTT.

J is TRBJ1-4 and V is TRBV7-9, with a tentative D call TRBD1 (6 bases). Germline V gives CDR1 SEHNR, CDR2 FQNEAQ (reference sequence). The CDR3 is made up of 16 amino acids. V lost 1 base, J lost 0 bases, and 9 bases lay in between. The CDR3 coding sequence is TGTGCCAGCAGCTTAGGACAGGCGACAACTAATGAAAAACTGTTTTTT. This sequence encodes CASSLGQATTNEKLFF.

The chain links TRBV7-8 to TRBJ2-3, with 9 positions matching TRBD2. The CDR3 contains 15 residues. V was clipped by 7 bases and J by 1 base; unmatched bases: 6. CDR1 and CDR2 from the germline V gene are SGHVS and FQNEAQ. The CDR3 here is CASISGRAGTDTQYF. CDR3 sequence (DNA): TGTGCCAGCATTAGCGGGAGAGCCGGCACAGATACGCAGTATTTT.

The chain joins TRBV5-6 to TRBJ2-7; weak D call: TRBD1 (6 bases). The germline V gene has CDR1 SGHDT and CDR2 YYEEEE. V was shortened by 4 bases and J by 0 bases, with 14 bases between the two germline ends. CDR3 length: 15 residues. The CDR3 protein is CASSQPGVSSYEQYF. In DNA, the CDR3 is TGTGCCAGCAGCCAACCAGGGGTGAGCTCCTACGAGCAGTACTTC.

The chain combines TRBV2 with TRBJ2-2, with 9 bases that match TRBD2. This CDR3 contains 16 residues. V shed 2 bases and J 4 bases; nucleotides not matched to a gene: 5. Germline values: CDR1 SNHLY, CDR2 FYNNEI. CDR3 DNA sequence: TGTGCCAGCAGTGAACCACGACTAGCGGCCACCGGGGAGCTGTTTTTT. Translated: CASSEPRLAATGELFF.

This rearrangement joins TRBV5-1 to TRBJ1-1; 8 positions agree with TRBD1. The germline CDR1 and CDR2 sequences are SGHRS and YFSETQ. This CDR3 is built from 13 residues. Trimming cost V 0 bases and J 12 bases; bases outside gene matches: 7. The CDR3 is CASSLGDRGAPFF. As DNA, the CDR3 is TGCGCCAGCAGCTTGGGCGACAGGGGCGCACCTTTCTTT.

The rearrangement links TRBV29-1 to TRBJ2-1; 7 bases are a match to TRBD1. This CDR3 region has 14 residues. The germline V gene has CDR1 SQVTM and CDR2 ANQGSEA. The V and J ends lost 4 bases and 7 bases, in that order; junction bases with no gene match: 10. The CDR3 region is CSVASDRVRNEQFF. The CDR3 region has the DNA TGCAGCGTTGCCTCTGACAGGGTCAGGAATGAGCAGTTCTTC.

The V and J genes are TRBV19 and TRBJ1-3, with D possibly TRBD1 on 6 matching bases. The CDR3 covers 16 residues. Germline loops: CDR1 LNHDA, CDR2 SQIVND (reference sequence). V was clipped by 4 bases and J by 4 bases, with 17 bases between them. The CDR3 coding sequence is TGTGCCAGTAGTACTATTCCTACAGGGCCAGGAAACACCATATATTTT. It translates to CASSTIPTGPGNTIYF.

The chain couples TRBV28 to TRBJ2-6; the D gene is possibly TRBD1 (6 bases). Germline loops: CDR1 MDHEN, CDR2 SYDVKM. The CDR3 contains 15 residues. The V gene lost 1 base and the J gene lost 2 bases, with 6 bases spanning the gap. In nucleotides, the CDR3 is TGTGCCAGCAGTTTATCAGGGGCTGGGGCCAACGTCCTGACTTTC. Protein product: CASSLSGAGANVLTF.

The chain carries TRBV7-2 and TRBJ2-7; 9 bases are shared with TRBD1. V trimming: 4 bases; J trimming: 1 base; junction bases outside the gene matches: 8. This CDR3 is built from 16 residues. Germline CDR1 is SGHTA and CDR2 is FQGNSA. The CDR3 sequence: CASSWVQGAASYEQYF. The CDR3 coding sequence is TGTGCCAGCAGCTGGGTACAGGGGGCGGCATCCTACGAGCAGTACTTC.